The rows below give T cell receptor beta chains drawn from one sample of a study of blood T cell repertoires in COVID-19. Data came from immunoSEQ multiplex PCR; TCRdb stores just in-frame clones and leaves some out. Here the sample spans about 100,000 clones, about 80% being singletons. Material: peripheral blood. The receptor source for this set is a man between 65 and 85 years old with active or convalescent COVID-19. Both conserved end residues are part of each CDR3. D genes are given only for firm matches. Expanded clones get a size class; other rows say once, few or many, or leave the size out.

>TRBD1|TRBV18|-|TRBJ1-2
TGTGCCAGCTCACCACCCCAGGGGGCCGTCCCTAACTATGGCTACACCTTC
CASSPPQGAVPNYGYTF
>TRBD2|TRBV7-8|-|TRBJ2-5
TGTGCCAGCAGCTCCACCCCTAGCGGGGGGCAGGTCGGGACCCAGTACTTC
CASSSTPSGGQVGTQYF
>TRBD2|TRBV7-8|-|TRBJ2-1
TGTGCCAGCAGCCCAGCGGGGAGGGGCACACAGCAGTTCTTC
CASSPAGRGTQQFF
>TRBD2|TRBV3-1/TRBV3-2|-|TRBJ2-7
TGTGCCAGCAGCCACTCTAGCGGGGGCTACGAGCAGTACTTC
CASSHSSGGYEQYF
>TRBD2|TRBV5-4|-|TRBJ2-7
TGTGCCAGCAGCGTCGGACTAGCGGGGGGGCTGGACGAGCAGTACTTC
CASSVGLAGGLDEQYF
>-|TRBV6-6|-|TRBJ1-5
TGTGCCAGCAGCCTGACAGGTACTCAGCCCCAGCATTTT
CASSLTGTQPQHF
>-|TRBV7-9|-|TRBJ2-7
TGTGCCAGCAGCTTAACCGGGATCTCCTACGAGCAGTACTTC
CASSLTGISYEQYF
>-|TRBV6-5|-|TRBJ1-5
TGTGCCAGCAGTCGAGGGTCCAATCAGCCCCAGCATTTT
CASSRGSNQPQHF
>-|TRBV7-3|-|TRBJ2-7
TGTGCCAGCAGTTCATCACCCTACTCCTACGAGCAGTACTTC
CASSSSPYSYEQYF
>-|TRBV7-2|-|TRBJ2-1
TGTGCCAGCAGCGCACAAATAAGGGCAGGGAATGAGCAGTTCTTC
CASSAQIRAGNEQFF
>TRBD2|TRBV2|-|TRBJ2-3
TGTGCCAGCAGCCGTGATAGCGGGGGGGCCCCCACAGATACGCAGTATTTT
CASSRDSGGAPTDTQYF
>-|TRBV28|-|TRBJ2-7
TGTGCCAGCAGTTTAACACAAAACTACGAGCAGTACTTC
CASSLTQNYEQYF
>-|TRBV7-9|-|TRBJ2-3
TGTGCCAGCAGCACTTTAGAGGCGCAGTATTTT
CASSTLEAQYF
>TRBD1|TRBV19|once|TRBJ1-1
TGTGCCAGTAGTAGACAGGGTAGAAGACTGAACACTGAAGCTTTCTTT
CASSRQGRRLNTEAFF
>-|TRBV7-8|-|TRBJ1-6
TGTGCCAGCAGCTTAGGGCAGGGGTATTATTCACCCCTCCACTTT
CASSLGQGYYSPLHF
>TRBD1|TRBV15|-|TRBJ2-1
TGTGCCACCAGCGGGGGACAGTCCTACAATGAGCAGTTCTTC
CATSGGQSYNEQFF
>TRBD1|TRBV4-1|-|TRBJ1-5
TGCGCCAGCAGCCAAGGGCTCACACGGACAGGGGAGACCCAGCATTTT
CASSQGLTRTGETQHF
>TRBD1|TRBV30|-|TRBJ1-6
TGTGCCTGGAGCTCCGGGACAGGGTTGTACTCCTATAATTCACCCCTCCACTTT
CAWSSGTGLYSYNSPLHF
>-|TRBV30|-|TRBJ1-1
TGTGCCTGGAGTGTTCGGACAGCCGCTATGAACACTGAAGCTTTCTTT
CAWSVRTAAMNTEAFF